This T cell receptor beta chain was documented in a study of T cell responses to AZD1222 COVID-19 vaccine. Study conclusions and caveats: Within unmutated variant regions lay the reported targets of nearly half of spike-specific TCRs. The donor cohort was predominantly white British with a female majority, and clonal diversity may have been underestimated. The study sampled repertoires only after the peak T cell response. The span of vaccine-associated CD4 TCRs extended across spike, with dominance at 160-218 and 743-854.

Repertoires were generated with immunoSEQ multiplex PCR, while TCRdb's copy carries only in-frame clones and drops some. Of over 120,000 clones in the sample, 93% are singletons; the top ten hold 5% to 5.5%. Germline loops: CDR1 DFQATT, CDR2 SNEGSKA (reference sequence). Trimming removed 3 bases from V and 4 bases from J, with 25 bases in between. CDR3 length: 18 residues. In regard to this clone: Its matching antigen is unknown.

Sequences were derived from peripheral blood, sampled on day 0 of AZD1222 vaccination. This TCR was recovered from an adult in good health. This chain joins TRBV20-1 and TRBJ2-1, with D perhaps assigned TRBD1 or TRBD2 (5 bases each). CDR3 amino acids: CSASWGRGGDPRYNEQFF. CDR3 nucleotide sequence: TGCAGTGCTAGTTGGGGACGGGGCGGAGATCCCAGATACAATGAGCAGTTCTTC.